Each of the 29 T cell receptor beta chains below was sequenced from the same sample in a study of control samples from healthy donors and cancer patients. Generated by immunoSEQ multiplex PCR, the TCRdb table keeps only in-frame clones and is missing some. This sample has about 15,000 clones, with approximately 88% found just once. Sequencing was carried out using PBMCs. The receptor source for this set is a man in his sixties with head and neck cancer.

CDR3 nucleotide sequence: TGTGCCAGCAGCTTTAGAGGGAGCTATGGCTACACCTTC. Translation gives CASSFRGSYGYTF. The V gene is TRBV5-6, the J gene TRBJ1-2; D remains unclear. Trimming removed 2 bases from V and 4 bases from J, with 9 bases in between. The CDR3 runs 13 residues. The germline V gene has CDR1 SGHDT and CDR2 YYEEEE. The variable domain in full, completed from reference TRBV5-6 and TRBJ1-2, reads DAGVTQSPTHLIKTRGQQVTLRCSPKSGHDTVSWYQQALGQGPQFIFQYYEEEERQRGNFPDRFSGHQFPNYSSELNVNALLLGDSALYLCASSFRGSYGYTFGSGTRLTVV.

This clone was counted a few times. The chain uses TRBV5-4 and TRBJ1-2, with 7 bases identical to TRBD1. The CDR3 length is 14 residues. Germline CDR1 reads SGHNT; CDR2 reads YYREEE (reference sequence). The V segment lost 0 bases and the J segment 8 bases; nucleotides outside the gene matches: 7. CDR3 amino acids: CASSLGDSPRGYTF. The CDR3 DNA follows: TGTGCCAGCAGCTTGGGGGACAGTCCTAGGGGCTACACCTTC.

The genes are TRBV5-6 and TRBJ1-2; 8 bases are shared with TRBD1. V lost 4 bases to trimming and J lost 8 bases; unmatched junction nucleotides: 7. The germline V gene has CDR1 SGHDT and CDR2 YYEEEE. This CDR3 spans 13 amino acids. CDR3 nucleotide sequence: TGTGCCAGCAGCCTCGACAGGGGTCGGGGCTACACCTTC. Encoded protein: CASSLDRGRGYTF. Combining the CDR3 with reference TRBV5-6 and TRBJ1-2 gives the whole variable domain DAGVTQSPTHLIKTRGQQVTLRCSPKSGHDTVSWYQQALGQGPQFIFQYYEEEERQRGNFPDRFSGHQFPNYSSELNVNALLLGDSALYLCASSLDRGRGYTFGSGTRLTVV.

This chain joins TRBV9 and TRBJ1-1, with D unresolved. V was clipped by 4 bases and J by 2 bases, with 12 bases between them. Germline lookup yields CDR1 SGDLS and CDR2 YYNGEE. The CDR3 sequence is 14 residues long. The CDR3 DNA reads TGTGCCAGCAGCACCCGGGGAAAAAACACTGAAGCTTTCTTT. This sequence encodes CASSTRGKNTEAFF.

On this clone itself: In the same sample, other DNA sequences code for this CDR3. The J gene is TRBJ2-7, the V gene TRBV18, with TRBD2 matching 7 bases. This CDR3 spans 12 amino acids. Trimming cost V 3 bases and J 7 bases; bases outside gene matches: 3. The germline CDR1 and CDR2 sequences are KGHSH and LQKENI. The DNA for the CDR3 is TGTGCCAGCTCACCGACGCGGGGGGAGCAGTACTTC. It codes for CASSPTRGEQYF.

This clone has only one observation. V is TRBV27 and J is TRBJ2-3; D gene ambiguous. The CDR3 sequence is 13 residues long. V was shortened by 6 bases and J by 0 bases, with 7 bases between the two germline ends. Per germline, CDR1 MNHEY and CDR2 SMNVEV (reference sequence). The CDR3 loop is CASRPDSTDTQYF. The DNA of the CDR3 is TGTGCCAGCAGGCCGGACAGCACAGATACGCAGTATTTT.

This rearrangement joins TRBV5-6 to TRBJ2-3; D perhaps matches TRBD2 (5 bases). Looked up from germline, CDR1 is SGHDT and CDR2 is YYEEEE. The CDR3 extends over 15 amino acids. V lost 2 bases to trimming and J lost 0 bases, with 10 bases between them. CDR3 sequence (DNA): TGTGCCAGCAGCTTAGAATGGACTAGCACAGATACGCAGTATTTT. Translated, it gives CASSLEWTSTDTQYF.

The genes are TRBV6-5 and TRBJ2-1; possible D gene TRBD2, 6 bases. The CDR3 is made up of 16 amino acids. Trimming cost V 0 bases and J 10 bases, with 19 bases left between them. Germline CDR1 and CDR2: MNHEY and SVGAGI. CDR3 loop: CASSYSGTAPGREQFF. The CDR3 coding sequence is TGTGCCAGCAGTTACTCAGGGACTGCGCCCGGACGGGAGCAGTTCTTC.

The chain is built from TRBV19 and TRBJ1-4; the D is unclear. Germline V gene sequence: CDR1 LNHDA, CDR2 SQIVND (reference sequence). There are 13 residues in the CDR3. V was clipped by 1 base and J by 7 bases, with 7 bases between them. For the CDR3, the DNA is TGTGCCAGTAGTATAGGATCCGGTGAAAAACTGTTTTTT. Translated, it gives CASSIGSGEKLFF.

A single count supports this clone. The rearrangement joins TRBV6-2 or TRBV6-3 to TRBJ2-5, with D tentatively TRBD1 or TRBD2 (5 bases each). V lost 6 bases and J lost 5, with 19 bases in between. Germline values: CDR1 MNHEY, CDR2 SVGEGT. The length of the CDR3 is 15 residues. The CDR3 sequence is CASRPPGPPSETQYF. Here the CDR3 DNA reads TGTGCCAGCAGGCCTCCGGGGCCCCCAAGTGAGACCCAGTACTTC.

The chain employs TRBV18 and TRBJ1-3, with D unresolved. The ends were cut back, 3 bases at V and 4 bases at J, with 4 bases in the middle. CDR3 length: 12 residues. The germline CDR1 and CDR2 sequences are KGHSH and LQKENI. The CDR3 bases are TGTGCCAGCTCACCCCAGGGAAACACCATATATTTT. Translation: CASSPQGNTIYF.

The V and J genes are TRBV2 and TRBJ1-3; D is unresolved. The CDR3 totals 13 residues. The germline gives CDR1 SNHLY, CDR2 FYNNEI. CDR3 region: CAGGREPGNTIYF. Here the CDR3 DNA reads TGTGCAGGCGGGCGGGAACCTGGAAACACCATATATTTT.

The chain couples TRBV4-1 to TRBJ1-4; D remains unclear. The CDR3 spans 15 residues. Trimming stripped 4 bases from V and 0 bases from J, with 9 bases between. Germline assignment: CDR1 MGHRA and CDR2 YSYEKL. The CDR3 DNA follows: TGCGCCAGCAGCCCCCTGGCCGCAACTAATGAAAAACTGTTTTTT. Its protein is CASSPLAATNEKLFF.

A note on this clone: Other nucleotide sequences in the sample specify the same CDR3. The chain combines TRBV5-1 with TRBJ2-4; TRBD2 matches at 15 bases. CDR1 and CDR2 (germline): SGHRS, YFSETQ. The ends lost 5 bases at V and 0 bases at J; junction bases unmatched: 6. CDR3 length equals 18 residues. The chain's CDR3 is CASRSGLAGGLAKNIQYF. DNA of the CDR3: TGCGCCAGCAGATCGGGACTAGCGGGGGGTCTAGCCAAAAACATTCAGTACTTC. Using reference TRBV5-1 and TRBJ2-4 for the parts outside the CDR3, the full variable domain is KAGVTQTPRYLIKTRGQQVTLSCSPISGHRSVSWYQQTPGQGLQFLFEYFSETQRNKGNFPGRFSGRQFSNSRSEMNVSTLELGDSALYLCASRSGLAGGLAKNIQYFGAGTRLSVL.

The chain uses TRBV6-5 and TRBJ2-7, with D perhaps matching TRBD1 (6 bases). V was pared by 5 bases and J by 1 base, with 12 bases between. Germline V gene data show CDR1 as MNHEY and CDR2 as SVGAGI. The CDR3 runs to 14 residues. In DNA form, the CDR3 reads TGTGCCAGCAGTCGGACAGTTACTTCCTACGAGCAGTACTTC. This encodes CASSRTVTSYEQYF.

The rearrangement links TRBV6-6 to TRBJ1-6; TRBD1 aligns across 9 bases. CDR1 is MNHNY and CDR2 is SVGAGI in the germline V gene (reference sequence). The length of the CDR3 is 15 residues. J was trimmed by 9 bases and V by 4 bases; bases with no gene match: 7. CDR3 nucleotides: TGTGCCAGCAGTTCCGTCCCGGGACAGGGTTCACCCCTCCACTTT. It yields the protein CASSSVPGQGSPLHF.

The chain joins TRBV18 to TRBJ2-7, with D possibly TRBD1 on 5 matching bases. Germline values: CDR1 KGHSH, CDR2 LQKENI. The CDR3 extends over 12 amino acids. Trimming stripped 6 bases from V and 7 bases from J, with 13 bases between. CDR3 sequence (DNA): TGTGCCAGCTCCGATCAGGGCCGAGAGCAGTACTTC. Translated: CASSDQGREQYF.

The table lists this clone with a count of one. Other DNA sequences from this sample encode an identical CDR3 as well. This chain uses TRBV20-1 with TRBJ2-5; no definite D call. This CDR3 contains 10 residues. Trimming stripped 6 bases from V and 5 bases from J, with 7 bases between. In germline, CDR1 is DFQATT, CDR2 SNEGSKA (reference sequence). This chain's CDR3 is CSALGETQYF. DNA for the CDR3: TGCAGTGCCCTAGGGGAGACCCAGTACTTC.

The rearrangement joins TRBV29-1 to TRBJ1-2; D gene ambiguous. The CDR3 sequence is 14 residues long. V lost 0 bases and J lost 4, with 12 bases in between. Germline V gives CDR1 SQVTM, CDR2 ANQGSEA. CDR3 nucleotide sequence: TGCAGCGTTGAAGATAGGGCAAGATTCTATGGCTACACCTTC. This gives the protein CSVEDRARFYGYTF.

This clone has just one count. The chain is built from TRBV24-1 and TRBJ2-2; 7 positions match TRBD2. With 9 bases clipped from V and 4 bases from J, the junction kept 4 bases outside the gene matches. From germline, CDR1 is KGHDR and CDR2 SFDVKD. This CDR3 region has 13 residues. In DNA form, the CDR3 reads TGTGCCACCCGAGCGGGGATCACCGGGGAGCTGTTTTTT. It translates to CATRAGITGELFF.

The chain uses TRBV27 and TRBJ2-7; 7 bases agree with TRBD1. The V gene's germline CDR1 is MNHEY and CDR2 SMNVEV (reference sequence). The CDR3 extends over 15 amino acids. Germline trimming cut 3 bases from V and 12 bases from J; bases unmatched to any gene: 17. CDR3 region: CASSFPGTAQNVLYF. CDR3 DNA sequence: TGTGCCAGCAGTTTCCCCGGGACAGCCCAAAACGTGTTGTACTTC.

The V gene is TRBV7-8, the J gene TRBJ2-7, with 10 nucleotides matching TRBD1. Germline V CDR1 and CDR2: SGHVS, FQNEAQ. The CDR3 covers 14 residues. V lost 5 bases and J lost 6; bases outside the gene matches: 7. The CDR3 here is CASSRDRGTGEQYF. In nucleotides, the CDR3 is TGTGCCAGCAGCCGGGACAGGGGAACGGGCGAGCAGTACTTC.

This clone has a single count. The rearrangement uses TRBV5-1 and TRBJ1-4, with D possibly TRBD1 on 5 matching bases. Trimming pared 0 bases from V and 2 bases from J, leaving 8 bases between. The CDR3 covers 15 residues. Germline V gene sequence: CDR1 SGHRS, CDR2 YFSETQ. CDR3 DNA: TGCGCCAGCAGCTTGGAGGGACCTACTAATGAAAAACTGTTTTTT. Translation gives CASSLEGPTNEKLFF.

The chain employs TRBV5-8 and TRBJ1-2; 12 bases match TRBD1. The CDR3 runs to 15 residues. The J segment lost 4 bases and the V segment lost 4 bases, leaving 5 bases of the junction unmatched. Per germline, CDR1 SGHTS and CDR2 YDEGEE. The CDR3 loop reads CASSRDRGRFYGYTF. The DNA for the CDR3 is TGTGCCAGCAGCCGGGACAGGGGGCGCTTCTATGGCTACACCTTC.

The CDR3 DNA reads as TGTGCCAGCTCACCACCTGACCGGGAGCTGTTTTTT. It yields the protein CASSPPDRELFF. The genes are TRBV18 and TRBJ2-2; D gene unclear. V was trimmed by 0 bases and J by 9 bases, leaving 5 bases between them. The V gene's germline CDR1 is KGHSH and CDR2 LQKENI. The CDR3 has 12 residues.

The chain recombines TRBV15 with TRBJ1-6; D is perhaps TRBD1 (6 bases). V gave up 0 bases and J gave up 6 bases, with 6 bases separating them. The germline CDR1 and CDR2 sequences are LNHNV and YYDKDF (reference sequence). The CDR3 is 14 amino acids. CDR3 protein: CATSRDRGNSPLHF. In nucleotides, the CDR3 is TGTGCCACCAGCAGAGACAGGGGTAATTCACCCCTCCACTTT.

The chain carries TRBV7-2 and TRBJ1-1; D might be TRBD1 (5 bases). Germline-derived CDR1 and CDR2 are SGHTA and FQGNSA. V was trimmed by 5 bases and J by 0 bases, leaving 13 bases between them. The CDR3 contains 15 residues. CDR3 bases: TGTGCCAGCAGCCTCCGGGGACCGATGAACACTGAAGCTTTCTTT. Its protein is CASSLRGPMNTEAFF.

In this sample, this clone turned up once. V gene TRBV19 combines with J gene TRBJ2-7; maybe TRBD1 (5 bases). With 3 bases removed from V and 4 bases from J, the gap between germline ends came to 16 bases. Germline assignment: CDR1 LNHDA and CDR2 SQIVND (reference sequence). The CDR3 loop spans 15 amino acids. The DNA of the CDR3 is TGTGCCAGTAGTATGAAAGGGCAGGGTGAATACGAGCAGTACTTC. Encoded protein: CASSMKGQGEYEQYF.

On this clone: Because the CDR3's place on the DNA is in doubt, the DNA is left out and the CDR3 is given as listed by TCRdb. The chain has TRBV19 and TRBJ1-5; the table's D call of TRBD1 was not tested on the DNA. Germline V CDR1 and CDR2: LNHDA, SQIVND (reference sequence). The CDR3 has 15 residues if both end residues are counted. The CDR3 sequence is CASTSGQEGFQPQHF.